Below are 18 T cell receptor beta chains sequenced from a single sample in a study of T cell responses to AZD1222 COVID-19 vaccine. The method was immunoSEQ multiplex PCR; TCRdb's version includes in-frame clones alone and lacks a portion of them. Here the sample spans about 120,000 clones, roughly 90% being singletons. Material: peripheral blood, obtained 28 days after the second AZD1222 dose. The source of these receptors is an adult who received the AZD1222 COVID-19 vaccine.

The CDR3 loop reads CSVRQGVNSPLHF. In DNA, the CDR3 is TGCAGCGTACGACAGGGGGTAAATTCACCCCTCCACTTT. The chain links TRBV29-1 to TRBJ1-6; the match to TRBD1 covers 9 bases. V was clipped by 6 bases and J by 7 bases; unmatched bases: 4. Germline V gives CDR1 SQVTM, CDR2 ANQGSEA. The CDR3 consists of 13 residues.

About this clone itself: Other DNA sequences in the sample encode the same CDR3. The rearrangement joins TRBV7-2 to TRBJ1-5; TRBD1 matches 7 bases. The V gene end was trimmed by 1 base and the J gene end by 4 bases; junction bases not matched to a gene: 1. Germline loops: CDR1 SGHTA, CDR2 FQGNSA. The CDR3 covers 14 residues. The CDR3 DNA reads as TGTGCCAGCAGCTTAGACAGGGGAAATCAGCCCCAGCATTTT. Its protein is CASSLDRGNQPQHF.

The J gene is TRBJ2-2, the V gene TRBV19; weak D call: TRBD2 (6 bases). The germline V and J ends were trimmed by 9 bases and 5 bases, with 19 bases remaining between them. CDR3 length: 15 amino acids. The V gene's germline CDR1 is LNHDA and CDR2 SQIVND (reference sequence). The DNA of the CDR3 is TGTGCCAGCGCCGTCGGGGACTGGGGGACCGGGGAGCTGTTTTTT. Its translation is CASAVGDWGTGELFF.

V is TRBV9 and J is TRBJ1-4; perhaps TRBD1 as D (5 bases). From germline, CDR1 is SGDLS and CDR2 YYNGEE. The CDR3 is 16 amino acids. Trimming removed 3 bases from V and 8 bases from J, with 20 bases in between. The CDR3 is CASSAGHRGRPEKLFF. The DNA of the CDR3 is TGTGCCAGCAGCGCCGGACACCGGGGCCGGCCGGAAAAACTGTTTTTT. The full variable domain, its missing parts supplied by reference TRBV9 and TRBJ1-4, is DSGVTQTPKHLITATGQRVTLRCSPRSGDLSVYWYQQSLDQGLQFLIQYYNGEERAKGNILERFSAQQFPDLHSELNLSSLELGDSALYFCASSAGHRGRPEKLFFGSGTQLSVL.

The rearrangement uses TRBV28 and TRBJ1-1; 7 positions match TRBD1. V lost 6 bases and J lost 0; bases outside the gene matches: 7. This CDR3 region has 15 residues. The germline CDR1 and CDR2 sequences are MDHEN and SYDVKM. The CDR3 DNA follows: TGTGCCAGCAGGCTAACAGGGGAGATGAACACTGAAGCTTTCTTT. Translated: CASRLTGEMNTEAFF.

J is TRBJ2-1 and V is TRBV5-1; 9 positions agree with TRBD1. Germline-derived CDR1 and CDR2 are SGHRS and YFSETQ. Trimming at V came to 0 bases and at J to 5 bases, leaving 3 bases not matched to a gene. This CDR3 contains 15 residues. CDR3 coding DNA: TGCGCCAGCAGCTTGGGGGACAGGGTCAACAATGAGCAGTTCTTC. It translates to CASSLGDRVNNEQFF.

J is TRBJ2-1 and V is TRBV19; 7 bases line up with TRBD2. This CDR3 region has 12 residues. The germline gives CDR1 LNHDA, CDR2 SQIVND (reference sequence). V gave up 4 bases and J gave up 12 bases; unmatched junction bases: 6. CDR3 sequence (DNA): TGTGCCAGTAGTAGATCCGGGACTACGCAGTTCTTC. Its protein is CASSRSGTTQFF.

The chain links TRBV2 to TRBJ1-6, with 9 bases lining up with TRBD1. Trimming took 5 bases from V and 11 from J; bases not matched to a gene: 10. Germline-derived CDR1 and CDR2 are SNHLY and FYNNEI. The CDR3 is made up of 15 amino acids. The CDR3, as DNA: TGTGCCAGCAGTCCCCCGGGACAGGGAGGAACACCCCTCCACTTT. This encodes CASSPPGQGGTPLHF.

The chain joins TRBV19 to TRBJ1-6, with D maybe TRBD1 (5 bases). V was clipped by 6 bases and J by 7 bases, with 16 bases between them. CDR1 is LNHDA and CDR2 is SQIVND in the germline V gene (reference sequence). This CDR3 is built from 15 residues. CDR3 region: CASRGLLGKNSPLHF. The CDR3 region has the DNA TGTGCCAGTAGGGGACTCCTCGGGAAAAATTCACCCCTCCACTTT.

The chain uses TRBV29-1 and TRBJ2-1; 7 positions match TRBD1. Trimming cost V 6 bases and J 3 bases; bases outside gene matches: 14. The length of the CDR3 is 16 residues. Per the germline V gene, CDR1 is SQVTM and CDR2 is ANQGSEA. The chain's CDR3 is CSVDVGGSILYNEQFF. As DNA, the CDR3 is TGCAGCGTCGATGTAGGGGGCTCCATCCTCTACAATGAGCAGTTCTTC.

This rearrangement joins TRBV21-1 to TRBJ2-7; the table gives TRBD2 as D, unverified against the DNA. TRBV21-1 is annotated as a pseudogene. The CDR3 is 16 amino acids. DNA for the CDR3: TGTGCCAGCAGCAAAGTAACGGCCGACCAGCGGTACGAGCAGTACTTC. Protein product: CASSKVTADQRYEQYF.

The chain has TRBV9 and TRBJ2-1; D remains ambiguous. The V and J ends lost 5 bases and 8 bases respectively, with 17 bases between them. The CDR3 length is 14 residues. Germline CDR1 is SGDLS and CDR2 is YYNGEE. Here the CDR3 reads CASRRVGVGYEQFF. For the CDR3, the DNA is TGTGCCAGCAGAAGGGTAGGAGTTGGGTATGAGCAGTTCTTC. Full variable domain (missing parts from reference TRBV9 and TRBJ2-1): DSGVTQTPKHLITATGQRVTLRCSPRSGDLSVYWYQQSLDQGLQFLIQYYNGEERAKGNILERFSAQQFPDLHSELNLSSLELGDSALYFCASRRVGVGYEQFFGPGTRLTVL.

This sequence joins TRBV11-2 and TRBJ2-1; possibly TRBD2 for D (5 bases). Trimming shortened V by 5 bases and J by 7 bases, and 21 bases separated the two germline ends. Germline V gives CDR1 SGHAT, CDR2 FQNNGV. This CDR3 comprises 16 residues. The CDR3 DNA follows: TGTGCCAGCAGCCGGGCCACACGGGATCGTCGGAATGAGCAGTTCTTC. Translated, it gives CASSRATRDRRNEQFF.

The chain combines TRBV18 with TRBJ2-4; 9 nucleotides match TRBD1. V shed 1 base, J shed 10 bases, and the junction held 5 bases outside the gene matches. Germline V CDR1 and CDR2: KGHSH, LQKENI. This CDR3 has 14 amino acids. CDR3 loop: CASSPQGQGYIQYF. The CDR3 nucleotides are TGTGCCAGCTCACCACAGGGACAGGGTTATATTCAGTACTTC. Using reference TRBV18 and TRBJ2-4 for the parts outside the CDR3, the full variable domain is NAGVMQNPRHLVRRRGQEARLRCSPMKGHSHVYWYRQLPEEGLKFMVYLQKENIIDESGMPKERFSAEFPKEGPSILRIQQVVRGDSAAYFCASSPQGQGYIQYFGAGTRLSVL.

The chain joins TRBV2 to TRBJ1-4; D is unresolved. Trimming removed 3 bases from V and 4 bases from J, with 6 bases in between. CDR3 length: 13 amino acids. Germline CDR1 is SNHLY and CDR2 is FYNNEI. The DNA for the CDR3 is TGTGCCAGCAGTGATGACCATAATGAAAAACTGTTTTTT. Translated: CASSDDHNEKLFF.

The V gene is TRBV27, the J gene TRBJ1-6, with TRBD1 matching over 11 bases. V trimming: 4 bases; J trimming: 8 bases; junction bases outside the gene matches: 4. The CDR3 extends over 15 amino acids. CDR1 MNHEY and CDR2 SMNVEV come from the germline V gene (reference sequence). Here the CDR3 reads CASSYGTGGDSPLHF. The DNA of the CDR3 is TGTGCCAGCAGTTACGGGACAGGGGGAGATTCACCCCTCCACTTT.

This clone has a single count. The V and J genes are TRBV5-8 and TRBJ1-6; TRBD1 is a possible D gene (6 bases). Germline lookup yields CDR1 SGHTS and CDR2 YDEGEE. This CDR3 has 14 residues. V was pared by 0 bases and J by 8 bases, with 9 bases between. The CDR3 sequence is CASSLGRGYSPLHF. The CDR3 coding sequence is TGTGCCAGCAGCTTGGGCAGGGGTTATTCACCCCTCCACTTT.

This CDR3 reads CASSLYGTANSPLHF. In DNA form, the CDR3 reads TGTGCCAGCAGCTTATACGGGACAGCGAATTCACCCCTCCACTTT. The rearrangement joins TRBV11-2 to TRBJ1-6; 7 nucleotides align to TRBD1. The CDR3 runs to 15 residues. The V gene's germline CDR1 is SGHAT and CDR2 FQNNGV. Trimming removed 2 bases from V and 7 bases from J; junction bases left unmatched: 5.